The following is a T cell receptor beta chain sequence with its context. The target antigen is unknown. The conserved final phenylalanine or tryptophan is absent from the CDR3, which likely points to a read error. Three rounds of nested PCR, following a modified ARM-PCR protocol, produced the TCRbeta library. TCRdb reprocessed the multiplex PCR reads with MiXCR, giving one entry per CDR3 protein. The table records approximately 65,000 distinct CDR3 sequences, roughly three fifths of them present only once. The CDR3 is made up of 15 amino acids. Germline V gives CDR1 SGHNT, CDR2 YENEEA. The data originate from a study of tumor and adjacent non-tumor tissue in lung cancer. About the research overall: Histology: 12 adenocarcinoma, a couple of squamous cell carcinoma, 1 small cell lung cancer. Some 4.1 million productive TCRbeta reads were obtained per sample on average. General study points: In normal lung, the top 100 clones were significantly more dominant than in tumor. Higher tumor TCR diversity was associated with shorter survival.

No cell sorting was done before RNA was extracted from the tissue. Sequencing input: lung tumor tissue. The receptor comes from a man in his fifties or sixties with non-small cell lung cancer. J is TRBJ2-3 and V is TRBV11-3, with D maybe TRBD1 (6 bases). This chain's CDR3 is CASSAGQRRTDTQYL. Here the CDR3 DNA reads TGCGCCAGCAGCGCAGGACAGAGGCGCACAGATACGCAGTATCTT.